Included here is one T cell receptor (beta chain) sequence, with context. V lost 1 base and J 5 bases, leaving 11 bases between the germline ends. The CDR3 covers 13 residues. Germline-derived CDR1 and CDR2 are SQVTM and ANQGSEA. Profiled with immunoSEQ multiplex PCR; TCRdb holds only in-frame clones, not every one. The data show 99,000 or so clones, roughly 85% seen once. The data were obtained in a study of blood T cell repertoires in COVID-19. This chain uses TRBV29-1 with TRBJ1-1; D unclear. The source is an elderly woman with acute or convalescent COVID-19. Sequences were obtained from peripheral blood. CDR3 coding DNA: TGCAGCGTTGAAGTTGGGAGAGGAACTGAAGCTTTCTTT. Its protein product is CSVEVGRGTEAFF.